This is a list of T cell receptor beta chains from one sample in a study of shared clonotypes between healthy human individuals. Data came from immunoSEQ multiplex PCR; TCRdb stores just in-frame clones and leaves some out. The data show about 530,000 clones, with approximately 95% seen just once and 0.06% held by the top ten. Source material: naive CD4+ T cells sorted from blood. These TCRs come from a woman aged 30 to 39 in good health. CDR3s include the opening cysteine and the closing phenylalanine or tryptophan. Fields, in order: clone size, V gene, D gene, J gene, CDR3 protein, CDR3 DNA. The D gene is left open where the match is weak. For some rows the clone size is stated as once, few or many, or as a class when expanded; others skip it.

abundance: NA
v_gene: TRBV10-1
d_gene: NA
j_gene: TRBJ2-1
CDR3aa: CASSTRTSGEQFF
CDR3nt: TGCGCCAGCAGTACTAGGACATCTGGTGAGCAGTTCTTC

abundance: NA
v_gene: TRBV6-1
d_gene: NA
j_gene: TRBJ1-1
CDR3aa: CASSPRGGNTEAFF
CDR3nt: TGTGCCAGCAGTCCCCGGGGCGGGAACACTGAAGCTTTCTTT

abundance: NA
v_gene: TRBV5-1
d_gene: NA
j_gene: TRBJ2-3
CDR3aa: CASSPRVSTDTQYF
CDR3nt: TGCGCCAGCAGCCCTCGGGTTAGCACAGATACGCAGTATTTT

abundance: NA
v_gene: TRBV2
d_gene: NA
j_gene: TRBJ2-1
CDR3aa: CASGAGPGREQFF
CDR3nt: TGTGCCAGCGGGGCCGGCCCGGGGAGGGAGCAGTTCTTC

abundance: NA
v_gene: TRBV5-6
d_gene: NA
j_gene: TRBJ2-5
CDR3aa: CASSLGGSLLETQYF
CDR3nt: TGTGCCAGCAGCTTGGGTGGCAGTCTTTTGGAGACCCAGTACTTC

abundance: NA
v_gene: TRBV5-1
d_gene: NA
j_gene: TRBJ2-7
CDR3aa: CASSLQGTYEQYF
CDR3nt: TGCGCCAGCAGCCTACAGGGAACCTACGAGCAGTACTTC

abundance: NA
v_gene: TRBV27
d_gene: TRBD2
j_gene: TRBJ2-1
CDR3aa: CASSRRASGTYNEQFF
CDR3nt: TGTGCCAGCTCTAGGAGGGCTAGCGGAACCTACAATGAGCAGTTCTTC

abundance: NA
v_gene: TRBV7-6
d_gene: NA
j_gene: TRBJ2-5
CDR3aa: CASSPQGSGQYF
CDR3nt: TGTGCCAGCAGCCCCCAGGGGAGCGGGCAGTACTTC

abundance: NA
v_gene: TRBV7-8
d_gene: NA
j_gene: TRBJ1-5
CDR3aa: CASSLWVMSNQPQHF
CDR3nt: TGTGCCAGCAGCTTATGGGTAATGAGCAATCAGCCCCAGCATTTT

abundance: NA
v_gene: TRBV5-1
d_gene: NA
j_gene: TRBJ1-5
CDR3aa: CASSWEGQSNQPQHF
CDR3nt: TGCGCCAGCAGCTGGGAGGGGCAGTCCAATCAGCCCCAGCATTTT

abundance: NA
v_gene: TRBV18
d_gene: NA
j_gene: TRBJ2-2
CDR3aa: CASSPGLASTGELFF
CDR3nt: TGTGCCAGCTCACCAGGGCTAGCGAGCACCGGGGAGCTGTTTTTT

abundance: NA
v_gene: TRBV25-1
d_gene: TRBD1
j_gene: TRBJ1-4
CDR3aa: CASSGGQGALREKLFF
CDR3nt: TGTGCCAGCAGTGGGGGACAGGGGGCCCTTCGTGAAAAACTGTTTTTT

abundance: NA
v_gene: TRBV27
d_gene: NA
j_gene: TRBJ2-3
CDR3aa: CASSLGAGDTQYF
CDR3nt: TGTGCCAGCAGTTTGGGGGCAGGAGATACGCAGTATTTT

abundance: NA
v_gene: TRBV18
d_gene: NA
j_gene: TRBJ2-5
CDR3aa: CASSPGQGPETQYF
CDR3nt: TGTGCCAGCTCACCAGGGCAGGGCCCAGAGACCCAGTACTTC

abundance: NA
v_gene: TRBV28
d_gene: NA
j_gene: TRBJ2-6
CDR3aa: CASSLSPGANVLTF
CDR3nt: TGTGCCAGCAGCCTTAGCCCTGGGGCCAACGTCCTGACTTTC

abundance: NA
v_gene: TRBV19
d_gene: TRBD2
j_gene: TRBJ2-1
CDR3aa: CASSRGLAGGSSYNEQFF
CDR3nt: TGTGCCAGTAGTAGGGGACTAGCGGGGGGAAGCTCCTACAATGAGCAGTTCTTC

abundance: NA
v_gene: TRBV9
d_gene: TRBD1
j_gene: TRBJ2-2
CDR3aa: CASSAPGQEKAGELFF
CDR3nt: TGTGCCAGCAGCGCCCCCGGACAGGAAAAGGCCGGGGAGCTGTTTTTT

abundance: once
v_gene: TRBV6-1
d_gene: NA
j_gene: TRBJ1-1
CDR3aa: CASSEATYTEAFF
CDR3nt: TGTGCCAGCAGTGAAGCAACCTACACTGAAGCTTTCTTT

abundance: NA
v_gene: TRBV6-5
d_gene: NA
j_gene: TRBJ1-3
CDR3aa: CASSYSGVAVGNTIYF
CDR3nt: TGTGCCAGCAGTTACTCGGGCGTTGCAGTCGGAAACACCATATATTTT

abundance: NA
v_gene: TRBV27
d_gene: TRBD2
j_gene: TRBJ2-3
CDR3aa: CASRPPGLAGGIKDTQYF
CDR3nt: TGTGCCAGCAGACCTCCGGGACTAGCGGGAGGGATCAAAGATACGCAGTATTTT

abundance: NA
v_gene: TRBV6-1
d_gene: NA
j_gene: TRBJ2-7
CDR3aa: CASSEVLHSYEQYF
CDR3nt: TGTGCCAGCAGTGAAGTATTACACAGTTACGAGCAGTACTTC

abundance: NA
v_gene: TRBV29-1
d_gene: NA
j_gene: TRBJ2-7
CDR3aa: CSVAGGGYEQYF
CDR3nt: TGCAGCGTCGCAGGGGGGGGGTACGAGCAGTACTTC

abundance: once
v_gene: TRBV11-3
d_gene: NA
j_gene: TRBJ1-3
CDR3aa: CASSLAQGRTGNTIYF
CDR3nt: TGTGCCAGCAGCTTAGCTCAGGGGCGGACTGGAAACACCATATATTTT

abundance: NA
v_gene: TRBV19
d_gene: TRBD1
j_gene: TRBJ2-7
CDR3aa: CASSRDRAGYEQYF
CDR3nt: TGTGCCAGTAGTAGGGACAGGGCAGGATACGAGCAGTACTTC

abundance: NA
v_gene: TRBV28
d_gene: TRBD1
j_gene: TRBJ1-2
CDR3aa: CASSPTRGQGDYGYTF
CDR3nt: TGTGCCAGCAGTCCCACCCGTGGACAGGGGGACTATGGCTACACCTTC

abundance: NA
v_gene: TRBV15
d_gene: NA
j_gene: TRBJ1-2
CDR3aa: CATSRGGRGRGDGYTF
CDR3nt: TGTGCCACCAGCAGAGGGGGTAGGGGACGAGGGGATGGCTACACCTTC

abundance: NA
v_gene: TRBV14
d_gene: NA
j_gene: TRBJ2-2
CDR3aa: CASSYPNPHRDPSRNTGELFF
CDR3nt: TGTGCCAGCAGCTACCCTAACCCGCACAGGGACCCAAGCAGAAACACCGGGGAGCTGTTTTTT

abundance: NA
v_gene: TRBV5-6
d_gene: TRBD1
j_gene: TRBJ1-2
CDR3aa: CASSLEDRGPVGYTF
CDR3nt: TGTGCCAGCAGCTTGGAGGACAGGGGCCCCGTGGGCTACACCTTC

abundance: NA
v_gene: TRBV7-3
d_gene: NA
j_gene: TRBJ1-3
CDR3aa: CASSSLLSSGNTIYF
CDR3nt: TGTGCCAGCAGCTCTTTGCTTAGCTCTGGAAACACCATATATTTT

abundance: once
v_gene: TRBV28
d_gene: NA
j_gene: TRBJ2-7
CDR3aa: CASTKPWQIYEQYF
CDR3nt: TGTGCCAGCACCAAACCTTGGCAGATCTACGAGCAGTACTTC

abundance: NA
v_gene: TRBV19
d_gene: TRBD1
j_gene: TRBJ1-1
CDR3aa: CASSIPEGQGMNTEAFF
CDR3nt: TGTGCCAGTAGTATACCCGAGGGACAGGGGATGAACACTGAAGCTTTCTTT

abundance: NA
v_gene: TRBV18
d_gene: NA
j_gene: TRBJ1-1
CDR3aa: CASSPTGMNTEAFF
CDR3nt: TGTGCCAGCTCACCGACAGGTATGAACACTGAAGCTTTCTTT

abundance: NA
v_gene: TRBV19
d_gene: NA
j_gene: TRBJ2-5
CDR3aa: CASSMGGQTQYF
CDR3nt: TGTGCCAGTAGTATGGGGGGGCAGACCCAGTACTTC